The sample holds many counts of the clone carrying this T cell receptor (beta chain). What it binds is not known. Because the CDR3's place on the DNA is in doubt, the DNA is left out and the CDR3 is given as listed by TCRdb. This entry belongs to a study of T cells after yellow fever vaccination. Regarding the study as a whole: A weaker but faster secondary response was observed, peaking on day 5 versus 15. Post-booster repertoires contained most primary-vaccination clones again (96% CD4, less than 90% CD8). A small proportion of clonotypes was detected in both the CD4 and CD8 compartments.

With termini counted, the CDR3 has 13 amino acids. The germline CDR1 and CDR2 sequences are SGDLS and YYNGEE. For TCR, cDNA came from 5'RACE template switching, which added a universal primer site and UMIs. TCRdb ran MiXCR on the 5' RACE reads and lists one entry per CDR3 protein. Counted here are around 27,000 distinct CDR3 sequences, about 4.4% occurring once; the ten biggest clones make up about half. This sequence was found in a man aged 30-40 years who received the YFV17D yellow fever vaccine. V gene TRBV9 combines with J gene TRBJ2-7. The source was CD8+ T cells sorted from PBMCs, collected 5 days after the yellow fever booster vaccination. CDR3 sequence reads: CASSVWERDEQYF.